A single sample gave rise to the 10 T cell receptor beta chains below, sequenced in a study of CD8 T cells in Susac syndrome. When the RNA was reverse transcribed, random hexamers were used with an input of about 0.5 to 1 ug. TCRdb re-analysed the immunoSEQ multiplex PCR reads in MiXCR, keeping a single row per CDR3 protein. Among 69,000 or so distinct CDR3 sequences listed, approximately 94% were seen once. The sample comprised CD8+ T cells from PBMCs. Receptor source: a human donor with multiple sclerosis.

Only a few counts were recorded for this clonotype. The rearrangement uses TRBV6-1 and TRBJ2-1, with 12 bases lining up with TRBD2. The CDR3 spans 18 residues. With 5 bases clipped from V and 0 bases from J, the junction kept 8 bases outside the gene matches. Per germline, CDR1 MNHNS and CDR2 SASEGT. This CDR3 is CASSPPLAGGRSYNEQFF. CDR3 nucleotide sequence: TGTGCCAGCAGTCCGCCACTAGCGGGGGGCCGCTCCTACAATGAGCAGTTCTTC.

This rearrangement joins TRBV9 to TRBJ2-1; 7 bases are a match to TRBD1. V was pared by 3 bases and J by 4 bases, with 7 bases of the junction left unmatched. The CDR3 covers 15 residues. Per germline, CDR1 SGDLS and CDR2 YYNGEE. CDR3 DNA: TGTGCCAGCAGCGGAGCCGGGACAGAGTACAATGAGCAGTTCTTC. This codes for CASSGAGTEYNEQFF. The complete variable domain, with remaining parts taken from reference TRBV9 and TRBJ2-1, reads DSGVTQTPKHLITATGQRVTLRCSPRSGDLSVYWYQQSLDQGLQFLIQYYNGEERAKGNILERFSAQQFPDLHSELNLSSLELGDSALYFCASSGAGTEYNEQFFGPGTRLTVL.

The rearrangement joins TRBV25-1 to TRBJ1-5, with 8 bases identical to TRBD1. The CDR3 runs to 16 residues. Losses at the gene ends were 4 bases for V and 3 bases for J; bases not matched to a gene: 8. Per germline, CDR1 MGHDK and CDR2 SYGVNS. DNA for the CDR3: TGTGCCAGCAGTGTCCGGGACAGGAGGGACAATCAGCCCCAGCATTTT. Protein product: CASSVRDRRDNQPQHF.

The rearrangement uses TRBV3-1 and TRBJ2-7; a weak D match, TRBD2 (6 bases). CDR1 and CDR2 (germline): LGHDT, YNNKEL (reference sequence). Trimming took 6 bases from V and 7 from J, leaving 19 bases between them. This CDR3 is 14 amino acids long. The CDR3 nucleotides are TGTGCCAGCAGTCAAACCACCACCGCGGGGGAGCAGTACTTC. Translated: CASSQTTTAGEQYF.

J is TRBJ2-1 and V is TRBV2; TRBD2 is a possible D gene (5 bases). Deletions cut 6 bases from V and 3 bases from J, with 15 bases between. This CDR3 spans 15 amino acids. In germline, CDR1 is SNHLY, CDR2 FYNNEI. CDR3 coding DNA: TGTGCCAGCAGGGATCCAGGAGGCGTCTACAATGAGCAGTTCTTC. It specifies CASRDPGGVYNEQFF.

In DNA form, the CDR3 reads TGCAGTGCTAGAGATCTGATCGGGACTAGCGGGATAGAGCAGTTCTTC. Encoded protein: CSARDLIGTSGIEQFF. V usage is TRBV20-1 and J usage is TRBJ2-1; 13 bases align to TRBD2. The length of the CDR3 is 16 residues. With V trimmed by 0 bases and J by 10 bases, 9 bases remained unmatched. Per the germline V gene, CDR1 is DFQATT and CDR2 is SNEGSKA (reference sequence).

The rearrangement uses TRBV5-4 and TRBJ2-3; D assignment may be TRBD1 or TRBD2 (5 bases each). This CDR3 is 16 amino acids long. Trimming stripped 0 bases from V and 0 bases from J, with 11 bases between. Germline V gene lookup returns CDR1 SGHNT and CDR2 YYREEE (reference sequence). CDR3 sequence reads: CASSLGARDSTDTQYF. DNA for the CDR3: TGTGCCAGCAGCTTGGGGGCTCGGGACAGCACAGATACGCAGTATTTT.

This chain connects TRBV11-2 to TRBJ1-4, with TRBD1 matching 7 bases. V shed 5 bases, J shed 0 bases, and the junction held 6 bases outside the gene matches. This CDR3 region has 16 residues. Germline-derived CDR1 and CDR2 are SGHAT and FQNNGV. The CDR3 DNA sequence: TGTGCCAGCAGCCAAGGGACAGCTTCAACTAATGAAAAACTGTTTTTT. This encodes CASSQGTASTNEKLFF.

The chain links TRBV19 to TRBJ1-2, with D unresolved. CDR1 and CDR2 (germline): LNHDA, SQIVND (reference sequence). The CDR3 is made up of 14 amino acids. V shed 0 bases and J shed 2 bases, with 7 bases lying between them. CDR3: CASSIDPVNYGYTF. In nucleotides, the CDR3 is TGTGCCAGTAGTATAGATCCGGTGAACTATGGCTACACCTTC. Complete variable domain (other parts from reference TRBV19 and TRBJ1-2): DGGITQSPKYLFRKEGQNVTLSCEQNLNHDAMYWYRQDPGQGLRLIYYSQIVNDFQKGDIAEGYSVSREKKESFPLTVTSAQKNPTAFYLCASSIDPVNYGYTFGSGTRLTVV.

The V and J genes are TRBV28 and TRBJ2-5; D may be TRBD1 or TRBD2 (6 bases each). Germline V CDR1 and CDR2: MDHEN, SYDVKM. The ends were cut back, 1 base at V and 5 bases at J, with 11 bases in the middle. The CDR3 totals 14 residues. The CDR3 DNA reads TGTGCCAGCAGTTTATTACGGGGGCGGGAGACCCAGTACTTC. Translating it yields CASSLLRGRETQYF. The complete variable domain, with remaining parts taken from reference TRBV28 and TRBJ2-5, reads DVKVTQSSRYLVKRTGEKVFLECVQDMDHENMFWYRQDPGLGLRLIYFSYDVKMKEKGDIPEGYSVSREKKERFSLILESASTNQTSMYLCASSLLRGRETQYFGPGTRLLVL.